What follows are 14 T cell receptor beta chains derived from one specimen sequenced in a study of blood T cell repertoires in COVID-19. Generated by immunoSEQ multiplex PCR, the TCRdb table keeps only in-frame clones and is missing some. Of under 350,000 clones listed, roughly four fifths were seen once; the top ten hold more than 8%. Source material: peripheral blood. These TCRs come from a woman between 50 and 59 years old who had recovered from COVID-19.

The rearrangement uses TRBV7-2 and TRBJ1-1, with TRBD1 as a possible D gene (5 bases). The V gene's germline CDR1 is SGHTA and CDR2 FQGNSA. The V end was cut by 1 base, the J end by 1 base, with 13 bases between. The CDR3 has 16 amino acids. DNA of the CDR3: TGTGCCAGCAGCTTAGTTTGGGGGGGAAGGAACACTGAAGCTTTCTTT. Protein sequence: CASSLVWGGRNTEAFF. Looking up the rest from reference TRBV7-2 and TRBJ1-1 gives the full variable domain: GAGVSQSPSNKVTEKGKDVELRCDPISGHTALYWYRQSLGQGLEFLIYFQGNSAPDKSGLPSDRFSAERTGGSVSTLTIQRTQQEDSAVYLCASSLVWGGRNTEAFFGQGTRLTVV.

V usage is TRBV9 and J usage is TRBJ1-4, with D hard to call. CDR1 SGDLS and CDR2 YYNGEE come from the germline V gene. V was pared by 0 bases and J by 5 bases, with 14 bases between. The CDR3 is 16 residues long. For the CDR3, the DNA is TGTGCCAGCAGCGTAGGGATCGCGGGGAAGAATGAAAAACTGTTTTTT. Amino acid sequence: CASSVGIAGKNEKLFF.

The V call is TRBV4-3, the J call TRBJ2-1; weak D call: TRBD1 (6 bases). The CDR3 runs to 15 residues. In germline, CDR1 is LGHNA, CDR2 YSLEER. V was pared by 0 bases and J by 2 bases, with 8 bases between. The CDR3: CASSQDTGPYNEQFF. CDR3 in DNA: TGCGCCAGCAGCCAAGACACAGGGCCCTACAATGAGCAGTTCTTC.

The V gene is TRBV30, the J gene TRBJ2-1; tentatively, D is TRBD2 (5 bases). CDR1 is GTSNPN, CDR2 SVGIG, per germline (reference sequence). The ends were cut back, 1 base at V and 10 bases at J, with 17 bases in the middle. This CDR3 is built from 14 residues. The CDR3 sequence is CAWSEFTSLGEQFF. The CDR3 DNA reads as TGTGCCTGGAGTGAATTCACTAGTCTGGGAGAGCAGTTCTTC.

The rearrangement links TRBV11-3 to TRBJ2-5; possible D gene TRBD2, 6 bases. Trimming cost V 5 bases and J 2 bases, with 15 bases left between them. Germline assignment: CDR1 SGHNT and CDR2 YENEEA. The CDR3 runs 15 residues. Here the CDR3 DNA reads TGTGCCAGCAGCCCTCCTGGGGGGTCTCAAGAGACCCAGTACTTC. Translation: CASSPPGGSQETQYF.

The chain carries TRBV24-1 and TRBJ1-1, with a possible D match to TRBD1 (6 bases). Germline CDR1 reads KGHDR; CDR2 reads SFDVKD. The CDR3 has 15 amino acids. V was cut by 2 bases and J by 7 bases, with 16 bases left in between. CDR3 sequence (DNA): TGTGCCACCAGTGATTCCACACATGGGGGCGATGAAGCTTTCTTT. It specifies CATSDSTHGGDEAFF.

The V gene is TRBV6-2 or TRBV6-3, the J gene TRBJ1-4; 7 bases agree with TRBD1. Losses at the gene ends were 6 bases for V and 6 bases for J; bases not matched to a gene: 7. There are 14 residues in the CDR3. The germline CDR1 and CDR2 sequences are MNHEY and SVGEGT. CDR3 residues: CASSTGTDYEKLFF. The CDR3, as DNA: TGTGCCAGCAGCACCGGGACAGACTATGAAAAACTGTTTTTT.

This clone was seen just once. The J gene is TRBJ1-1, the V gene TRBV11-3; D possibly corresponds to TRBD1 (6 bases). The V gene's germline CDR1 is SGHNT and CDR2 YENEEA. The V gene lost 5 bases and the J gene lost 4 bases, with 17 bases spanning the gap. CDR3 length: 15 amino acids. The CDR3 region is CASSRTGSGGTEAFF. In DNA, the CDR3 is TGTGCCAGCAGCCGTACAGGGTCGGGTGGCACTGAAGCTTTCTTT.

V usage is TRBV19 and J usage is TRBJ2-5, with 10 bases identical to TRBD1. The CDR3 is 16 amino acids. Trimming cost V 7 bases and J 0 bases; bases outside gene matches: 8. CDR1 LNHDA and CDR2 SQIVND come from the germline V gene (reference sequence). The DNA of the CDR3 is TGTGCCAGTAACTTTGGGGGACAGGGGTACCAAGAGACCCAGTACTTC. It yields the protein CASNFGGQGYQETQYF.

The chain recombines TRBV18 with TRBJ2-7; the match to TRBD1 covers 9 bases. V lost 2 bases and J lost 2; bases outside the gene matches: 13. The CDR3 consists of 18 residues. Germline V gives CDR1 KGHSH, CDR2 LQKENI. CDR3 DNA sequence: TGTGCCAGCTCACCAGGGAAAGGAGGACAGGGGCTCCCCTACGAGCAGTACTTC. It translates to CASSPGKGGQGLPYEQYF. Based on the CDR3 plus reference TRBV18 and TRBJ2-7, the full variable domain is NAGVMQNPRHLVRRRGQEARLRCSPMKGHSHVYWYRQLPEEGLKFMVYLQKENIIDESGMPKERFSAEFPKEGPSILRIQQVVRGDSAAYFCASSPGKGGQGLPYEQYFGPGTRLTVT.

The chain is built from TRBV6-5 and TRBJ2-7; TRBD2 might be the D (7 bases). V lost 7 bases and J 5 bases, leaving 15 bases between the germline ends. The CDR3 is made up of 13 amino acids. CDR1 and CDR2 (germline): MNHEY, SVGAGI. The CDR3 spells CASTKRDNHEQYF. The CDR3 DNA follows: TGTGCCAGCACCAAGCGGGACAATCACGAGCAGTACTTC.

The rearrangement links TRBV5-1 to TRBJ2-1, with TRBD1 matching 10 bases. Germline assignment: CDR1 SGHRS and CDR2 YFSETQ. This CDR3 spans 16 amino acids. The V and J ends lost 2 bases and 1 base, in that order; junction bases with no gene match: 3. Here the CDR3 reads CASSFGTGASYNEQFF. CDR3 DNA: TGCGCCAGCAGCTTCGGGACAGGGGCATCCTACAATGAGCAGTTCTTC.

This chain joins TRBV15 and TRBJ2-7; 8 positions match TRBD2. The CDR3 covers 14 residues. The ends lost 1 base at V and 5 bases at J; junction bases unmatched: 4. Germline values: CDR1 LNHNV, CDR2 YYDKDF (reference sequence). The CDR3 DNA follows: TGTGCCACCAGCAGAGCGGGAGGGCTTGACGAGCAGTACTTC. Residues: CATSRAGGLDEQYF.

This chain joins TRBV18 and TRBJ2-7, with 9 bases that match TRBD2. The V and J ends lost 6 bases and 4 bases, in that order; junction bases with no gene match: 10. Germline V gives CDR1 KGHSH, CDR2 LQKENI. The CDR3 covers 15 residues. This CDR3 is CASSTSGLAGYEQYF. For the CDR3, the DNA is TGTGCCAGCTCTACCAGTGGTCTAGCGGGGTACGAGCAGTACTTC.